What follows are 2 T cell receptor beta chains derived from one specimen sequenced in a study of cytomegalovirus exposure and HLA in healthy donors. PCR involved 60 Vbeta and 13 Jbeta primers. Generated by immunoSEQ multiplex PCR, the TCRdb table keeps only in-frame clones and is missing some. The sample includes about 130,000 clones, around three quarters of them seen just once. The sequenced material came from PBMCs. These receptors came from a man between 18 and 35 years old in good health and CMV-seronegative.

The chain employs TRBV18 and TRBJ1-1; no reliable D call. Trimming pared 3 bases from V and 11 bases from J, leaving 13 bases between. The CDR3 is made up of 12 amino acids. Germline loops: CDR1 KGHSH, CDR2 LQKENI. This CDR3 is CASSPSSTRAFF. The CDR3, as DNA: TGTGCCAGCTCACCCTCCTCGACAAGGGCTTTCTTT.

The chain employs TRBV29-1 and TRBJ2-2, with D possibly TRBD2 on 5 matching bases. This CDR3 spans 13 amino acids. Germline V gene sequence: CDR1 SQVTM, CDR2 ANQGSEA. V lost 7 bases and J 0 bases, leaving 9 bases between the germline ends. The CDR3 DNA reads TGCAGCGGTTACGGGGCGAACACCGGGGAGCTGTTTTTT. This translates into CSGYGANTGELFF.